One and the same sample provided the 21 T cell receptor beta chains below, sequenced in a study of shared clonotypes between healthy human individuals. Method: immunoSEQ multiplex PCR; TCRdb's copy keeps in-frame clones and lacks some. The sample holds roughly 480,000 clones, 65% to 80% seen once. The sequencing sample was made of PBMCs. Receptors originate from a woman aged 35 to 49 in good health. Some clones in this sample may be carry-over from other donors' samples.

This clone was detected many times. The CDR3 DNA follows: TGCAGCGTGGGGGGTTGGGCCCAAGAGACCCAGTACTTC. It codes for CSVGGWAQETQYF. The V call is TRBV29-1, the J call TRBJ2-5, with a weak D call TRBD2 (6 bases). With 6 bases removed from V and 1 base from J, the gap between germline ends came to 12 bases. Germline lookup yields CDR1 SQVTM and CDR2 ANQGSEA. The CDR3 totals 13 residues.

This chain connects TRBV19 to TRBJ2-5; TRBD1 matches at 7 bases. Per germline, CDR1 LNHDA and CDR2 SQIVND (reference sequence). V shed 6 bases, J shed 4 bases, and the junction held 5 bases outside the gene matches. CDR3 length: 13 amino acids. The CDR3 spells CASSQGTVETQYF. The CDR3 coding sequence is TGTGCCAGTAGCCAAGGGACAGTAGAGACCCAGTACTTC.

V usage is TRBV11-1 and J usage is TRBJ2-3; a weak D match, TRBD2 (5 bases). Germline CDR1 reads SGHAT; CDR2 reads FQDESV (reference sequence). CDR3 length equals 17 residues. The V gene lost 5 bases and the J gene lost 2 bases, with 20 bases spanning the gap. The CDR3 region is CASSPERFWGTTDTQYF. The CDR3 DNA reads TGTGCCAGCAGCCCAGAGCGGTTTTGGGGAACCACAGATACGCAGTATTTT.

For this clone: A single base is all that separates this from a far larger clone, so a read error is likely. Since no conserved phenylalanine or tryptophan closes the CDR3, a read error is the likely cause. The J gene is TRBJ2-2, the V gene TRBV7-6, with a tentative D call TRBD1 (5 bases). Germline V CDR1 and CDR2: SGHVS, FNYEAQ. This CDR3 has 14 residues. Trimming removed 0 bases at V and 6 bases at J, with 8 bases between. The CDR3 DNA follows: TGTGCCAGCAGCTTAGCGGTAGGGGCCGGGGAGCTGTTTTCT. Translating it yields CASSLAVGAGELFS.

CDR3 residues: CASSLWAAAESYEQYF. Written as DNA, the CDR3 is TGTGCCAGCTCACTCTGGGCGGCAGCGGAATCCTACGAGCAGTACTTC. The chain joins TRBV18 to TRBJ2-7; weak D call: TRBD2 (5 bases). V gave up 4 bases and J gave up 1 base, with 17 bases separating them. Per germline, CDR1 KGHSH and CDR2 LQKENI. The CDR3 loop spans 16 amino acids.

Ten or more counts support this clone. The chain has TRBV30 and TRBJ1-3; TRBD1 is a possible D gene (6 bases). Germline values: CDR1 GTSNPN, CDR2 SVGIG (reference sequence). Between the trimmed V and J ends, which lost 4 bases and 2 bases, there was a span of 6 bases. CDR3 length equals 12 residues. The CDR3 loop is CAWNRAGNTIYF. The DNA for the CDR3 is TGTGCCTGGAACAGGGCTGGAAACACCATATATTTT.

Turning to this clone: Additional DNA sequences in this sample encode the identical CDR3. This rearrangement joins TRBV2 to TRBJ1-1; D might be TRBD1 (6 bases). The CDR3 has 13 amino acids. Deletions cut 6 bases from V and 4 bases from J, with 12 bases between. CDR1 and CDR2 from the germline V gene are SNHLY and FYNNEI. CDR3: CASSRGGGTEAFF. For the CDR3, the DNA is TGTGCCAGCAGCCGAGGGGGAGGCACTGAAGCTTTCTTT.

DNA of the CDR3: TGTGCCAGCAGCGGGCGACTAGCGAGTAGCACAGATACGCAGTATTTT. Translated: CASSGRLASSTDTQYF. V usage is TRBV9 and J usage is TRBJ2-3, with 8 bases that match TRBD2. The CDR3 runs to 16 residues. Germline V gene sequence: CDR1 SGDLS, CDR2 YYNGEE. V shed 3 bases, J shed 0 bases, and the junction held 6 bases outside the gene matches.

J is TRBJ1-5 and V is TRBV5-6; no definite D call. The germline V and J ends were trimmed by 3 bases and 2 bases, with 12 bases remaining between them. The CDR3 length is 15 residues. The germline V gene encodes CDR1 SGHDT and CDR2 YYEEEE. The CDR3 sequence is CASSWGPGGNQPQHF. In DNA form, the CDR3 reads TGTGCCAGCAGCTGGGGTCCGGGTGGCAATCAGCCCCAGCATTTT.

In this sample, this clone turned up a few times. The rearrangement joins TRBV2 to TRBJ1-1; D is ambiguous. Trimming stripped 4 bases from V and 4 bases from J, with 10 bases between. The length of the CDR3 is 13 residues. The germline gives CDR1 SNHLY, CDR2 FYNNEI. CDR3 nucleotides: TGTGCCAGCAGTGCTACTTGGAGCACTGAAGCTTTCTTT. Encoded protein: CASSATWSTEAFF.

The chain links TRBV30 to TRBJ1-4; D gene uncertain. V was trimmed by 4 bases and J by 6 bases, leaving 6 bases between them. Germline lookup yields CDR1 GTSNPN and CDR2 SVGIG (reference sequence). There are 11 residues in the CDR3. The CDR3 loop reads CAWNTDEKLFF. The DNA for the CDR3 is TGTGCCTGGAATACAGATGAAAAACTGTTTTTT.

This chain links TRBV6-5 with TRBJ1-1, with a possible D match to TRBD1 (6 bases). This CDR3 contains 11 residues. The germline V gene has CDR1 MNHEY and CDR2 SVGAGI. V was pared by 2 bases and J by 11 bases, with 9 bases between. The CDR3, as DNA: TGTGCCAGCAGTTACGGGACACTGGCTTTCTTT. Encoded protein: CASSYGTLAFF.

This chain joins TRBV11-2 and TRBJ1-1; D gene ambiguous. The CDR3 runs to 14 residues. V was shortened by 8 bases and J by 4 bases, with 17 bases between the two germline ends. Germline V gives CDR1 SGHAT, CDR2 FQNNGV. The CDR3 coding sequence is TGTGCCAGCCAGCCCGGCACGGGTTTCACTGAAGCTTTCTTT. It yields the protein CASQPGTGFTEAFF. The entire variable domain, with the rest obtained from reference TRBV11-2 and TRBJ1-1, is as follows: EAGVAQSPRYKIIEKRQSVAFWCNPISGHATLYWYQQILGQGPKLLIQFQNNGVVDDSQLPKDRFSAERLKGVDSTLKIQPAKLEDSAVYLCASQPGTGFTEAFFGQGTRLTVV.

CDR3 DNA: TGTGCCACCAGCAGTGGGACAGGGGGTCGAGGCTACACCTTC. Translating it yields CATSSGTGGRGYTF. This chain joins TRBV15 and TRBJ1-2; TRBD1 aligns across 11 bases. V gave up 3 bases and J gave up 8 bases; unmatched junction bases: 5. Looked up from germline, CDR1 is LNHNV and CDR2 is YYDKDF (reference sequence). This CDR3 spans 14 amino acids.

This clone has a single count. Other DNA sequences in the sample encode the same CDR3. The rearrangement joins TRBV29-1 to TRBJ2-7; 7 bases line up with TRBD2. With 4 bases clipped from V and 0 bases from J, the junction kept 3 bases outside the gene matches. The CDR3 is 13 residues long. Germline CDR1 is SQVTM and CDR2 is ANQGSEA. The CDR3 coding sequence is TGCAGCGTTGGGGGCGGGAGCTCCTACGAGCAGTACTTC. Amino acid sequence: CSVGGGSSYEQYF.

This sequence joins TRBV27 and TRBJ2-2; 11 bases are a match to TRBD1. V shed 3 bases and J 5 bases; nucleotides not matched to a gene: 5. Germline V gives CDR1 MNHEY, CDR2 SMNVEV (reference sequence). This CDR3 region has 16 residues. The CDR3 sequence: CASSFRTGGVTGELFF. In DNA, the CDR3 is TGTGCCAGCAGTTTCCGGACAGGGGGCGTTACCGGGGAGCTGTTTTTT.

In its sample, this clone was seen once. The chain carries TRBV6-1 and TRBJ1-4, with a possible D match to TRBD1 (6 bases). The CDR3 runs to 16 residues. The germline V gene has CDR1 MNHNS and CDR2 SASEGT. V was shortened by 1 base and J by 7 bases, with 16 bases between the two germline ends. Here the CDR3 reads CASSEGRTVSGEKLFF. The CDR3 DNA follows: TGTGCCAGCAGTGAAGGGAGGACAGTGAGCGGTGAAAAACTGTTTTTT.

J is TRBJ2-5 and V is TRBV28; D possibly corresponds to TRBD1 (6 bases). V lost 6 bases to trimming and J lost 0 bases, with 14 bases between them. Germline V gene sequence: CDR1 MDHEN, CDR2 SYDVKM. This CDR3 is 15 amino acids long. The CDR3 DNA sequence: TGTGCCAGCAGCCCCCTTACAGGGAACCAAGAGACCCAGTACTTC. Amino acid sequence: CASSPLTGNQETQYF.

The CDR3 loop is CASSQDRGTREQYF. CDR3 nucleotide sequence: TGCGCCAGCAGCCAAGATCGGGGAACGAGGGAGCAGTACTTC. V gene TRBV4-1 combines with J gene TRBJ2-7, with a possible D match to TRBD2 (5 bases). The CDR3 is 14 amino acids. Germline lookup yields CDR1 MGHRA and CDR2 YSYEKL. V lost 0 bases, J lost 7 bases, and 13 bases lay in between.

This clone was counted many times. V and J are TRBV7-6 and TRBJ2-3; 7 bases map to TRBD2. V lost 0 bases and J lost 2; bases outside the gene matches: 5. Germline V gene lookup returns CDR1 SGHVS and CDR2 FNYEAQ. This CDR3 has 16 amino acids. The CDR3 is CASSLAASGFTDTQYF. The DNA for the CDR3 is TGTGCCAGCAGCTTAGCAGCTAGCGGATTCACAGATACGCAGTATTTT.

CDR3 protein: CASSLRQGAGTGELFF. The CDR3, as DNA: TGTGCCAGCAGCCTAAGACAGGGGGCAGGCACCGGGGAGCTGTTTTTT. The J gene is TRBJ2-2, the V gene TRBV7-2, with 10 nucleotides matching TRBD1. CDR1 is SGHTA, CDR2 FQGNSA, per germline. V lost 5 bases and J lost 4; bases outside the gene matches: 7. This CDR3 region has 16 residues.